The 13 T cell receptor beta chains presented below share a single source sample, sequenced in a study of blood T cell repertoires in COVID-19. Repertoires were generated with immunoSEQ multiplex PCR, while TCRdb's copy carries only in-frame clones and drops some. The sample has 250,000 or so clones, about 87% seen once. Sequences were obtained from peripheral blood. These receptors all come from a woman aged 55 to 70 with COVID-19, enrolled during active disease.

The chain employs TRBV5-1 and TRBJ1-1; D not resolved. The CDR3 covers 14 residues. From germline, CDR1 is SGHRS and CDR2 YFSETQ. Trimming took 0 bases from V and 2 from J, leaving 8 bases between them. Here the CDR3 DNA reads TGCGCCAGCAGCTTGGCCGTATTTAACACTGAAGCTTTCTTT. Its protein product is CASSLAVFNTEAFF.

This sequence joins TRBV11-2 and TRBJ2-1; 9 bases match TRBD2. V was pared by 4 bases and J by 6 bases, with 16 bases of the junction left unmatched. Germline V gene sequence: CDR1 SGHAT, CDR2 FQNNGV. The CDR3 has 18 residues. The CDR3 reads CASSSWASGASGVNEQFF. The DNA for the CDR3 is TGTGCCAGCAGCTCCTGGGCTAGCGGGGCCTCGGGGGTCAATGAGCAGTTCTTC.

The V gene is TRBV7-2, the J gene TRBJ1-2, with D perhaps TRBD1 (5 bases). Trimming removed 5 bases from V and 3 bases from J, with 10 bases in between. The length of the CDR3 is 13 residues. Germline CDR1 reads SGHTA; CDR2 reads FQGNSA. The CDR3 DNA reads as TGTGCCAGCAGCGGGGGGGGACACTATGGCTACACCTTC. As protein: CASSGGGHYGYTF.

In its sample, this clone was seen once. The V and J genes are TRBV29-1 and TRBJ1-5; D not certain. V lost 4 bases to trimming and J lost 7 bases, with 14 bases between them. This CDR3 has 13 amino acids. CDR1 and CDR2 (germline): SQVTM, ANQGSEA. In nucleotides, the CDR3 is TGCAGCGTTGCTGAAAGTTGGCGGCAGCCCCAGCATTTT. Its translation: CSVAESWRQPQHF.

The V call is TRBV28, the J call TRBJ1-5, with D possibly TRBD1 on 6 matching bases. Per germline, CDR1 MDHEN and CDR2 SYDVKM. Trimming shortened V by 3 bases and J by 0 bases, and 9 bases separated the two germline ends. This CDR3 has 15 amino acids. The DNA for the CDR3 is TGTGCCAGCAGTTTGGGGGCGTATAGCAATCAGCCCCAGCATTTT. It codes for CASSLGAYSNQPQHF.

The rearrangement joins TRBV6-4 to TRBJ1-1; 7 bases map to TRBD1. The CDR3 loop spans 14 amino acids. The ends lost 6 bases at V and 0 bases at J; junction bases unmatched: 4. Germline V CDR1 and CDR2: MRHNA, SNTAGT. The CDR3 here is CASRQGGLNTEAFF. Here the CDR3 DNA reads TGTGCCAGCAGGCAGGGGGGATTGAACACTGAAGCTTTCTTT.

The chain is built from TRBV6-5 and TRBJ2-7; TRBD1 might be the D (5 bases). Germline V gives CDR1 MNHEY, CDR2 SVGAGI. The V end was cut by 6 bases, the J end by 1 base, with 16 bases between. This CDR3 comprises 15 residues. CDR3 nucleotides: TGTGCCAGCAGCCGTGGACACCCAACATCCTACGAGCAGTACTTC. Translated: CASSRGHPTSYEQYF.

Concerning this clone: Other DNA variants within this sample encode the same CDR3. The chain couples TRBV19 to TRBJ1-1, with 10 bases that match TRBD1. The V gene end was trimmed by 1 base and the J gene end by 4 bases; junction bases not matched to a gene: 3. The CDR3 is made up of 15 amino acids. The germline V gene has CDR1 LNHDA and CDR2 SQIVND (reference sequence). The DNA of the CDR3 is TGTGCCAGTAGTATAGGGGGACAGGGGAGCACTGAAGCTTTCTTT. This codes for CASSIGGQGSTEAFF.

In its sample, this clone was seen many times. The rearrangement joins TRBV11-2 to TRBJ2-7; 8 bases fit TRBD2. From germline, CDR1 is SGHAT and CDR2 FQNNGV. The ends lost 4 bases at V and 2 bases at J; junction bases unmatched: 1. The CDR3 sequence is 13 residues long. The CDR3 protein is CASSSGLAYEQYF. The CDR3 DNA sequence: TGTGCCAGCAGCTCGGGACTAGCCTACGAGCAGTACTTC.

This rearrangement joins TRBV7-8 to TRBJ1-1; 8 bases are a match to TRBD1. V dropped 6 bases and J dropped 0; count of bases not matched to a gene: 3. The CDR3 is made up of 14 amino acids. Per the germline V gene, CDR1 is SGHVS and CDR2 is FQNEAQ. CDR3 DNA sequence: TGTGCCAGCAGTTCGGACAGGGTGAACACTGAAGCTTTCTTT. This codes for CASSSDRVNTEAFF.

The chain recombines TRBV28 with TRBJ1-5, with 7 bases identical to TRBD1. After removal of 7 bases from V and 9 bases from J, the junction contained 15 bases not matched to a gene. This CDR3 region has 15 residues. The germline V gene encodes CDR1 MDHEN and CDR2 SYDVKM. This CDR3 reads CASKRFAGGQWPQHF. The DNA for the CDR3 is TGTGCCAGCAAAAGGTTCGCAGGGGGGCAATGGCCCCAGCATTTT.

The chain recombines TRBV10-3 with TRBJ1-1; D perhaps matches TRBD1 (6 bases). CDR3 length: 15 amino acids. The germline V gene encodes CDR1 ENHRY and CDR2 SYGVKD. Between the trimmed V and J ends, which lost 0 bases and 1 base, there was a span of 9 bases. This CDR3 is CAISESKGENTEAFF. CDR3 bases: TGTGCCATCAGTGAGTCGAAGGGGGAGAACACTGAAGCTTTCTTT.

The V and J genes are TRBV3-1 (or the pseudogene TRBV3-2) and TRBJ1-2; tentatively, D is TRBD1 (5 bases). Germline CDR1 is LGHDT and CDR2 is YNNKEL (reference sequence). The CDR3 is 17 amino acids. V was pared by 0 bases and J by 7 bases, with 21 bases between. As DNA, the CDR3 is TGTGCCAGCAGCCAAGATCCTAGGAGGGGCTCTTCCTTTGGCTACACCTTC. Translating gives CASSQDPRRGSSFGYTF.